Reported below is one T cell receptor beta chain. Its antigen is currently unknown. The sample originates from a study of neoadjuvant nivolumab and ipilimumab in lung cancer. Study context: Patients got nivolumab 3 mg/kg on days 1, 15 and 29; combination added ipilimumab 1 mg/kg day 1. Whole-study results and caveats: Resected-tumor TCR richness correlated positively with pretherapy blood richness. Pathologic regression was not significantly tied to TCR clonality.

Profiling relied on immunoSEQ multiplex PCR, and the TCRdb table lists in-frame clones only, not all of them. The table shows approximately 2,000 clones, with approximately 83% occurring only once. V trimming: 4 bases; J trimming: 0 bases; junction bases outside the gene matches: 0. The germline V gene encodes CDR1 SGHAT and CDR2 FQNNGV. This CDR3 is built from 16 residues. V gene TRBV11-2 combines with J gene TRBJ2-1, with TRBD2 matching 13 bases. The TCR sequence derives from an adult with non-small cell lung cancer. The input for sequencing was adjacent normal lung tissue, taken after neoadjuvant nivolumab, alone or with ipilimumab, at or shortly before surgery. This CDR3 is CASSWTSGSSYNEQFF. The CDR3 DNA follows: TGTGCCAGCAGCTGGACTAGCGGGAGCTCCTACAATGAGCAGTTCTTC.